A single sample is the source of the 5 T cell receptor beta chains below, sequenced in a study of blood T cells in healthy people across ages. Then a second PCR, running about 7 to 11 cycles, was carried out with a sample-barcoded 5' primer and a J-beta primer mix. TCRdb analysed the 5' RACE reads with MiXCR anew, one entry per CDR3 protein. The table includes about 1,400,000 distinct CDR3 sequences, roughly 60% detected once. The sequenced sample was blood. The receptors here all came from a man aged 18 to 30 in good health.

This chain joins TRBV6-5 and TRBJ1-1, with D perhaps matching TRBD1 (5 bases). V gave up 8 bases and J gave up 0 bases, with 16 bases separating them. The CDR3 is 15 amino acids. Germline V gene data show CDR1 as MNHEY and CDR2 as SVGAGI. The CDR3 bases are TGTGCCAGCCGGGGCCAAGGAGGGCTGAACACTGAAGCTTTCTTT. Translation gives CASRGQGGLNTEAFF.

This clonotype was recorded a few times. The genes are TRBV11-2 and TRBJ2-7; 12 positions match TRBD1. CDR3 length: 16 residues. V gave up 1 base and J gave up 7 bases; unmatched junction bases: 8. The germline V gene has CDR1 SGHAT and CDR2 FQNNGV. The CDR3 nucleotides read TGTGCCAGCAGCTTAGCCTCGGGACAGGGGGCTTGGGAGCAGTACTTC. Amino acid sequence: CASSLASGQGAWEQYF.

This rearrangement joins TRBV29-1 to TRBJ2-1; possible D gene TRBD2, 5 bases. The length of the CDR3 is 13 residues. Looked up from germline, CDR1 is SQVTM and CDR2 is ANQGSEA. Trimming cost V 6 bases and J 6 bases, with 15 bases left between them. The CDR3 nucleotides read TGCAGCGTCGCTCTGAGGGCGGGCAATGAGCAGTTCTTC. It translates to CSVALRAGNEQFF.

This clonotype has more than one count but fewer than ten. The CDR3 sequence is CASKRIGRGSPLHF. The CDR3 DNA sequence: TGCGCCAGCAAAAGGATCGGGAGGGGATCACCCCTCCACTTT. The chain joins TRBV4-1 to TRBJ1-6; possibly TRBD1 for D (5 bases). The CDR3 length is 14 residues. From germline, CDR1 is MGHRA and CDR2 YSYEKL. Trimming took 7 bases from V and 10 from J, leaving 17 bases between them.

J is TRBJ2-1 and V is TRBV25-1; 9 bases agree with TRBD1. J was trimmed by 3 bases and V by 5 bases; bases with no gene match: 14. CDR1 MGHDK and CDR2 SYGVNS come from the germline V gene. The CDR3 runs to 18 residues. DNA of the CDR3: TGTGCCAGCAGTAGTACAGGGACAGGGACTAAGGGCTACAATGAGCAGTTCTTC. Its protein is CASSSTGTGTKGYNEQFF.